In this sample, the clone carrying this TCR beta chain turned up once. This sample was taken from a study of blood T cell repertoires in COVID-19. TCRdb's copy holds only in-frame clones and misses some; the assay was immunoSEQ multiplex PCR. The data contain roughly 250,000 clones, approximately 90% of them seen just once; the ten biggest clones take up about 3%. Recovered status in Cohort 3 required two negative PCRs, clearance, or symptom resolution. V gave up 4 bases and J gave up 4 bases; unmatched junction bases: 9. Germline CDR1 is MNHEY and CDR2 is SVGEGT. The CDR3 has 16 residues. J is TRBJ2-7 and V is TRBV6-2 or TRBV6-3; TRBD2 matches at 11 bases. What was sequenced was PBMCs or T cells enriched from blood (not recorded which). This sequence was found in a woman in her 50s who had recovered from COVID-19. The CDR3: CASSSPLLAGVYEQYF. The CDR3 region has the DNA TGTGCCAGCAGTTCGCCACTACTAGCGGGAGTGTACGAGCAGTACTTC.